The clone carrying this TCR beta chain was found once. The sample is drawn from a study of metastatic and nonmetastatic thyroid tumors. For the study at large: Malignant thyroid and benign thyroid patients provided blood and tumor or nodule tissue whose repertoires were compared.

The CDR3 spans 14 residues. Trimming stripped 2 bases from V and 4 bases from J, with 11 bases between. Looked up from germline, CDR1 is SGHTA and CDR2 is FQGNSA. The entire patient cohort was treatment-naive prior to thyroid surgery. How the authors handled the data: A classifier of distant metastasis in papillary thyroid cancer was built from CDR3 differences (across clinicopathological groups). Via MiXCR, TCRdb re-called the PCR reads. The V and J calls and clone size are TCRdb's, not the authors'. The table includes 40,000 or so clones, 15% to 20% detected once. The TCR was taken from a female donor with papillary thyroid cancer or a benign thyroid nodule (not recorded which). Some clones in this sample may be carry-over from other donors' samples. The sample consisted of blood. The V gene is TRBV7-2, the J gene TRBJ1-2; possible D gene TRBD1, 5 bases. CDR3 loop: CASSLQGSFYGYTF. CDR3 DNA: TGTGCCAGCAGCTTACAGGGTTCATTCTATGGCTACACCTTC.